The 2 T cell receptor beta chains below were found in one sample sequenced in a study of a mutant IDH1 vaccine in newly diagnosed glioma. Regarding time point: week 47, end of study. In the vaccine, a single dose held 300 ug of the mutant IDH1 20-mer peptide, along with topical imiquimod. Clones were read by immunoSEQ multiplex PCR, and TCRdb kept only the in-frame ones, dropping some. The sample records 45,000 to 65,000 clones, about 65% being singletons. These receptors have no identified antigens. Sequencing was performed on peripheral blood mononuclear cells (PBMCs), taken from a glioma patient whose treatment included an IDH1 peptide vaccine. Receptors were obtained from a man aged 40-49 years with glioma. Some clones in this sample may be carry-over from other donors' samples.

This CDR3 reads CASSSGTGTVGANQPQHF. CDR3 bases: TGTGCCAGCAGCTCCGGAACCGGGACAGTTGGGGCGAATCAGCCCCAGCATTTT. The rearrangement links TRBV5-5 to TRBJ1-5, with TRBD1 matching over 7 bases. V was pared by 3 bases and J by 4 bases, with 16 bases of the junction left unmatched. The CDR3 consists of 18 residues. CDR1 is SGHKS, CDR2 YYEKEE, per germline (reference sequence).

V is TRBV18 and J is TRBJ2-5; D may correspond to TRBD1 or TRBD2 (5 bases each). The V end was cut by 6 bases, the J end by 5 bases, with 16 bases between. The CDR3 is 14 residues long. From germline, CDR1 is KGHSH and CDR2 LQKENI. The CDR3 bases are TGTGCCAGCTCGGGAGCTTGGGGCCGGGAGACCCAGTACTTC. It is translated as CASSGAWGRETQYF.